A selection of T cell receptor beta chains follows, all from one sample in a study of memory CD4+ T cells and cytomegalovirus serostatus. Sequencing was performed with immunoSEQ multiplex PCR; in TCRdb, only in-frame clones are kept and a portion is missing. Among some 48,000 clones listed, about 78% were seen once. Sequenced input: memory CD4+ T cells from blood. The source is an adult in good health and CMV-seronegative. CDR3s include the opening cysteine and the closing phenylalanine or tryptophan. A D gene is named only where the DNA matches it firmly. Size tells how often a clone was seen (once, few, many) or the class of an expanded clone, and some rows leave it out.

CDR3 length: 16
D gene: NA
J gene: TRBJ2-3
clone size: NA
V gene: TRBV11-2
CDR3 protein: CASSPGGGQAADTQYF
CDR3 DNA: TGTGCCAGCAGCCCTGGGGGGGGCCAGGCAGCAGATACGCAGTATTTT

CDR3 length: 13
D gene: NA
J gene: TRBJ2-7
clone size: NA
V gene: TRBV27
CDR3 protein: CASGTYLVRLQYF
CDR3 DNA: TGTGCCAGCGGTACCTATCTGGTTAGATTGCAGTACTTC

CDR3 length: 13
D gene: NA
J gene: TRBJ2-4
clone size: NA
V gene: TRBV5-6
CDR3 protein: CASSLFVRDGQYF
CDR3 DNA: TGTGCCAGCAGCTTGTTCGTTCGTGACGGTCAGTACTTC

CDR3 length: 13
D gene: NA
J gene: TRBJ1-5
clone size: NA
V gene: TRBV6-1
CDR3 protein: CASSEGEGQPQHF
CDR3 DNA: TGTGCCAGCAGTGAAGGTGAGGGTCAGCCCCAGCATTTT

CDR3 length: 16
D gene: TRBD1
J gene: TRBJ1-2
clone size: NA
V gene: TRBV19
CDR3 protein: CASSRDRGPGGYGYTF
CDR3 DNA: TGTGCCAGTAGTCGGGACAGGGGGCCGGGGGGCTATGGCTACACCTTC

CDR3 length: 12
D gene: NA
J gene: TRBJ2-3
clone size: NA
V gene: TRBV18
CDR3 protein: CASSSQADTQYF
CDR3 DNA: TGTGCCAGCTCTTCCCAAGCAGATACGCAGTATTTT

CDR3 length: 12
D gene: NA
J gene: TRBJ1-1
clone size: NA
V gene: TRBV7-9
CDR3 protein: CAGSFGGTEAFF
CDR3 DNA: TGTGCCGGCAGCTTTGGTGGCACTGAAGCTTTCTTT

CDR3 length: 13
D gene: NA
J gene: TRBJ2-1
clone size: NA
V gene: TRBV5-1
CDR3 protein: CASNTGTVNEQFF
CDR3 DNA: TGCGCCAGCAACACCGGGACTGTCAATGAGCAGTTCTTC

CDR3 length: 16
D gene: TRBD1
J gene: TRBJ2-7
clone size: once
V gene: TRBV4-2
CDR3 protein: CASSQELGQGGYEQYF
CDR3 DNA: TGTGCCAGCAGCCAAGAATTAGGACAGGGGGGATACGAGCAGTACTTC

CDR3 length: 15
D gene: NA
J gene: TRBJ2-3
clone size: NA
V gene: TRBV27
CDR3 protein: CASSLGRSRTDTQYF
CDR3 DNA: TGTGCCAGCAGTTTAGGGAGATCGCGCACAGATACGCAGTATTTT

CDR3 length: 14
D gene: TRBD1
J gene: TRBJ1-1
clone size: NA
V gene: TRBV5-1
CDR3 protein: CASSGQGANTEAFF
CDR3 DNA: TGCGCCAGCAGCGGACAGGGGGCGAACACTGAAGCTTTCTTT

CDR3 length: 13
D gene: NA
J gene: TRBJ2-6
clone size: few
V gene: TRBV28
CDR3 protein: CASKRTGANVLTF
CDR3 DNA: TGTGCCAGCAAACGGACTGGGGCCAACGTCCTGACTTTC

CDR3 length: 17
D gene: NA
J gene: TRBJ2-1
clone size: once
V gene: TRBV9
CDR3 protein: CASSVALGSPSYNEQFF
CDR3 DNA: TGTGCCAGCAGCGTAGCTCTCGGTAGTCCCAGCTACAATGAGCAGTTCTTC

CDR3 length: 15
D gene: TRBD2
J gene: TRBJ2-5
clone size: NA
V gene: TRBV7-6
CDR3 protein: CASSFGDGRRETQYF
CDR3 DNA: TGTGCCAGCAGCTTTGGGGACGGGAGGAGGGAGACCCAGTACTTC

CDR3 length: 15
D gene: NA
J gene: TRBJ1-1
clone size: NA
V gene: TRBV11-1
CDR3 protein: CAAPQVQQGQFEAFF
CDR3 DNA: TGTGCCGCCCCGCAGGTGCAGCAGGGCCAATTCGAAGCTTTCTTT

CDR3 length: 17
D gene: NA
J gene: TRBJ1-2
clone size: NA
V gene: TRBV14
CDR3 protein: CASSHILFGIRSYGYTF
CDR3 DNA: TGTGCCAGCAGCCATATTTTATTCGGAATACGGAGCTATGGCTACACCTTC

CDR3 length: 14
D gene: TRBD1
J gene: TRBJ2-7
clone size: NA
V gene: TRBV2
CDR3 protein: CASRETGPAYEQYF
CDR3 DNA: TGTGCCAGCAGGGAGACAGGGCCGGCGTACGAGCAGTACTTC

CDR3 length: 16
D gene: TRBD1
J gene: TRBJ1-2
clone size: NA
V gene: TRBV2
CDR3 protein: CASSEAGQGARNGYTF
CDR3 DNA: TGTGCCAGCAGTGAAGCGGGACAGGGGGCGCGGAATGGCTACACCTTC

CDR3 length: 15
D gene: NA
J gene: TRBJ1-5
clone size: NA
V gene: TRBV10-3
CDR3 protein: CAISEAQGSNQPQHF
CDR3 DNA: TGTGCCATCAGTGAAGCGCAGGGGAGCAATCAGCCCCAGCATTTT

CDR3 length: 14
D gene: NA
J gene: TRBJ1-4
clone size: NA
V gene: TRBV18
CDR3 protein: CASSGGGKNEKLFF
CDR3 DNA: TGTGCCAGCTCAGGAGGGGGAAAGAATGAAAAACTGTTTTTT

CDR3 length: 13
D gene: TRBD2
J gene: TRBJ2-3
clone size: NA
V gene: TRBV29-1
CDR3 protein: CSVDILAADTQYF
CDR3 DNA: TGCAGCGTTGACATCCTAGCGGCAGATACGCAGTATTTT

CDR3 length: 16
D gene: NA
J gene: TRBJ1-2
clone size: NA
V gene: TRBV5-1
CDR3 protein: CASSLGSDSINYGYTF
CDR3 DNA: TGCGCCAGCAGCTTGGGTTCGGACTCAATTAACTATGGCTACACCTTC

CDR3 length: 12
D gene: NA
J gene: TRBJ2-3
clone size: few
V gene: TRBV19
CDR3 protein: CASRQSGDTQYF
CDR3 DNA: TGTGCCAGTAGACAGTCAGGGGATACGCAGTATTTT

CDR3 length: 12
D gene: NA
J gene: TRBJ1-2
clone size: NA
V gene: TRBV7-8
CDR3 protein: CASSPQVGGYTF
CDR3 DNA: TGTGCCAGCAGTCCCCAAGTCGGTGGCTACACCTTC

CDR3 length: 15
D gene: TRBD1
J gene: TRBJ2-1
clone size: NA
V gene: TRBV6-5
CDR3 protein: CASRRFGTAYNEQFF
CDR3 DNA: TGTGCCAGCAGACGCTTTGGGACAGCTTACAATGAGCAGTTCTTC

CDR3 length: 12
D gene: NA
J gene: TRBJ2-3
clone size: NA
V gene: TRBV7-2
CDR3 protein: CASSLEYDTQYF
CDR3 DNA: TGTGCCAGCAGCTTAGAATACGATACGCAGTATTTT

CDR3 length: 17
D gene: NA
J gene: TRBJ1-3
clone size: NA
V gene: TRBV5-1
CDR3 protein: CASSSDPNPLSGNTIYF
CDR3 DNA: TGCGCCAGCAGCTCCGACCCAAACCCCCTCTCTGGAAACACCATATATTTT

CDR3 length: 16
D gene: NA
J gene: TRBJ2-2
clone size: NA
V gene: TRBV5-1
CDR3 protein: CASSLTGVMNTGELFF
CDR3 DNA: TGCGCCAGCAGCTTGACGGGAGTGATGAACACCGGGGAGCTGTTTTTT

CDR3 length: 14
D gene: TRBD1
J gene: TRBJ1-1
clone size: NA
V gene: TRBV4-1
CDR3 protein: CASSQENRGTEAFF
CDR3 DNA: TGCGCCAGCAGCCAAGAAAACAGGGGCACTGAAGCTTTCTTT

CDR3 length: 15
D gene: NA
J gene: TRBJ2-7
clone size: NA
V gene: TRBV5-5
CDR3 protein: CASSLTTLGTYEQYF
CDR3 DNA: TGTGCCAGCAGCTTGACGACCCTGGGGACCTACGAGCAGTACTTC

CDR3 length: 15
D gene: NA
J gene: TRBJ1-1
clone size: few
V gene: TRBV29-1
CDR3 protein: CSVEVGAGMNTEAFF
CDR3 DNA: TGCAGCGTTGAAGTAGGGGCCGGGATGAACACTGAAGCTTTCTTT

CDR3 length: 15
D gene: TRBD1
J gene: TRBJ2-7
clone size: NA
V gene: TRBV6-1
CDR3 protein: CASRSPTGTAYEQYF
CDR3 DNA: TGTGCCAGCAGATCCCCAACCGGGACAGCCTACGAGCAGTACTTC

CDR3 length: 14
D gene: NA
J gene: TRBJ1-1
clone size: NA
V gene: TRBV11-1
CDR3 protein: CASSLGRGRTEAFF
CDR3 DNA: TGTGCCAGCAGCTTGGGAAGAGGGCGGACTGAAGCTTTCTTT